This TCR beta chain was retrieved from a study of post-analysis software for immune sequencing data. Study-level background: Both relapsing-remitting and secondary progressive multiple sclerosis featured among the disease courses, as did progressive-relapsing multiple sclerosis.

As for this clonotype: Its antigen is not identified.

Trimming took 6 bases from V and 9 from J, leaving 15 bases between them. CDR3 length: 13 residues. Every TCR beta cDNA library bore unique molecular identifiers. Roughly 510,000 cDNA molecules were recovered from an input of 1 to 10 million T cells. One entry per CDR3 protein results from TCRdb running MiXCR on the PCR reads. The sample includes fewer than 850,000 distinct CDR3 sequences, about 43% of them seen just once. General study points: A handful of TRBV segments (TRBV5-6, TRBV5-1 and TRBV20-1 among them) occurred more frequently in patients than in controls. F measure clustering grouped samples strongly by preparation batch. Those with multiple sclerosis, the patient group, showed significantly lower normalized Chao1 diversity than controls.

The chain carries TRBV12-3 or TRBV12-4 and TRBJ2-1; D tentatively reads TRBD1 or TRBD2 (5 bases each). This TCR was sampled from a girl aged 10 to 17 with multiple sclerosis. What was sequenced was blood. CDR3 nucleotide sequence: TGTGCCAGCAGCCCTTCACGGGGCGGTGAGCAGTTCTTC. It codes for CASSPSRGGEQFF.